The T cell receptor beta chain described here comes from a study of control samples from healthy donors and cancer patients. Generated by immunoSEQ multiplex PCR, the TCRdb table keeps only in-frame clones and is missing some. The sample lists about 49,000 clones; 85% to 95% were seen once. V lost 5 bases and J 4 bases, leaving 12 bases between the germline ends. Germline CDR1 is SEHNR and CDR2 is FQNEAQ (reference sequence). The CDR3 length is 14 residues. Sequencing input: PBMCs. This receptor was taken from a man aged 25 to 40 with colorectal cancer. The rearrangement uses TRBV7-9 and TRBJ2-1, with D tentatively TRBD2 (6 bases). The CDR3: CASSPDGGYNEQFF. The CDR3 DNA sequence: TGTGCCAGCAGCCCTGACGGGGGTTACAATGAGCAGTTCTTC.